The 10 T cell receptor beta chains presented below share a single source sample, sequenced in a study of CD8 T cells in ankylosing spondylitis. A single record per CDR3 protein comes from TCRdb applying MiXCR to the 5' RACE reads. The data contain about 33,000 distinct CDR3 sequences, 12% to 15% of them singletons. The specimen was blood. These receptors were taken from a male donor with ankylosing spondylitis or in good health (not recorded which).

The V call is TRBV9, the J call TRBJ2-5; 8 bases map to TRBD2. The CDR3 extends over 16 amino acids. Germline V lookup: CDR1 SGDLS, CDR2 YYNGEE. The V and J ends lost 4 bases and 5 bases, in that order; junction bases with no gene match: 13. CDR3 sequence (DNA): TGTGCCAGCAGCCAAGCGGGGGTGCTACACGAGGAGACCCAGTACTTC. Its translation is CASSQAGVLHEETQYF.

This clonotype was counted only a few times. CDR3 coding DNA: TGTGCCTGGAGTGATGGACTTACAGATACGCAGTATTTT. Residues: CAWSDGLTDTQYF. The chain couples TRBV30 to TRBJ2-3, with D possibly TRBD2 on 5 matching bases. The V end was cut by 1 base, the J end by 3 bases, with 8 bases between. Germline loops: CDR1 GTSNPN, CDR2 SVGIG (reference sequence). The CDR3 sequence is 13 residues long.

The chain combines TRBV7-2 with TRBJ2-2, with D possibly matching TRBD1 (6 bases). Germline V gene sequence: CDR1 SGHTA, CDR2 FQGNSA. This CDR3 region has 16 residues. V was clipped by 3 bases and J by 4 bases, with 15 bases between them. The CDR3 loop reads CASSFQPTGPTGELFF. The CDR3, as DNA: TGTGCCAGCAGCTTTCAACCCACAGGGCCCACCGGGGAGCTGTTTTTT.

This clonotype was counted only a few times. The V call is TRBV29-1, the J call TRBJ2-3; D is possibly TRBD2 (6 bases). Germline V gene data show CDR1 as SQVTM and CDR2 as ANQGSEA. Trimming stripped 8 bases from V and 5 bases from J, with 8 bases between. The CDR3 extends over 10 amino acids. The CDR3 DNA follows: TGCAGCAGCGGGCAAGATACGCAGTATTTT. Residues: CSSGQDTQYF.

The chain employs TRBV21-1 and TRBJ2-1; the table's D call of TRBD2 was not tested on the DNA. TRBV21-1 is assigned pseudogene status. The CDR3 loop spans 19 amino acids. The CDR3 DNA sequence: TGTGCCAGCAGCAAGGGAATAGCGGGGGCCGTCCCCTCCTACAATGAGCAGTTCTTC. The encoded protein is CASSKGIAGAVPSYNEQFF.

V usage is TRBV10-3 and J usage is TRBJ2-7; the match to TRBD1 covers 8 bases. J was trimmed by 2 bases and V by 6 bases; bases with no gene match: 3. This CDR3 comprises 13 residues. Per the germline V gene, CDR1 is ENHRY and CDR2 is SYGVKD. This CDR3 is CAIRDREAYEQYV. The CDR3, as DNA: TGTGCCATCAGGGACAGGGAGGCCTACGAGCAGTACGTC.

The chain is built from TRBV5-1 and TRBJ2-2; a possible D gene is TRBD1 (6 bases). V was shortened by 0 bases and J by 4 bases, with 10 bases between the two germline ends. This CDR3 contains 15 residues. CDR1 and CDR2 (germline): SGHRS, YFSETQ. DNA for the CDR3: TGCGCCAGCAGCTTGGACAGGGCCGGCACCGGGGAGCTGTTTTTT. It is translated as CASSLDRAGTGELFF. Full variable domain (outside the CDR3, taken from reference TRBV5-1 and TRBJ2-2): KAGVTQTPRYLIKTRGQQVTLSCSPISGHRSVSWYQQTPGQGLQFLFEYFSETQRNKGNFPGRFSGRQFSNSRSEMNVSTLELGDSALYLCASSLDRAGTGELFFGEGSRLTVL.

This chain connects TRBV6-2 or TRBV6-3 to TRBJ2-1; D is perhaps TRBD2 (5 bases). CDR1 and CDR2 (germline): MNHEY, SVGEGT. This CDR3 is built from 10 residues. Trimming left V 11 bases short and J 7 bases short, with 9 bases between. This CDR3 is CASGSNEQFF. In DNA, the CDR3 is TGTGCCTCGGGGAGTAATGAGCAGTTCTTC.

This clonotype was found a few times. The chain joins TRBV7-2 to TRBJ1-4; D gene uncertain. The V end was cut by 1 base, the J end by 8 bases, with 5 bases between. From germline, CDR1 is SGHTA and CDR2 FQGNSA. The CDR3 contains 12 residues. CDR3 in amino acids: CASSLGSEKLFF. CDR3 bases: TGTGCCAGCAGCTTAGGGTCCGAAAAACTGTTTTTT.

The chain is built from TRBV29-1 and TRBJ2-7; D remains ambiguous. Trimming pared 5 bases from V and 4 bases from J, leaving 6 bases between. This CDR3 has 10 amino acids. Germline V gene lookup returns CDR1 SQVTM and CDR2 ANQGSEA. CDR3 residues: CSVSDYEQYF. CDR3 sequence (DNA): TGCAGCGTTTCAGATTACGAGCAGTACTTC.